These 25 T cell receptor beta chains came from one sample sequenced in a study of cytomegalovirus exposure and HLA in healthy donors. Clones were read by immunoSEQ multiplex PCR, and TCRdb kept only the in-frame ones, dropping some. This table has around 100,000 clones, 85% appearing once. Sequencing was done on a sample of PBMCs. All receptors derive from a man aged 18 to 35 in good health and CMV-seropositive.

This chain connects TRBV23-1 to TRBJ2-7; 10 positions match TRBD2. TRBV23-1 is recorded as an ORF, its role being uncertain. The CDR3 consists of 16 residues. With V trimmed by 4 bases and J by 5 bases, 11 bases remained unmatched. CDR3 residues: CASSRPTSGPGDEQYF. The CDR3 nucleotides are TGCGCCAGCAGTCGGCCGACTAGCGGGCCTGGTGACGAGCAGTACTTC.

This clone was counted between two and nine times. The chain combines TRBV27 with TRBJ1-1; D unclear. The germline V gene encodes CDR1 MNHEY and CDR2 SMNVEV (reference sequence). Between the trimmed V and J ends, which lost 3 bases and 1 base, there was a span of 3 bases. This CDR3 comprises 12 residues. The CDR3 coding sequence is TGTGCCAGCAGTTTTCAGAACACTGAAGCTTTCTTT. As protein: CASSFQNTEAFF.

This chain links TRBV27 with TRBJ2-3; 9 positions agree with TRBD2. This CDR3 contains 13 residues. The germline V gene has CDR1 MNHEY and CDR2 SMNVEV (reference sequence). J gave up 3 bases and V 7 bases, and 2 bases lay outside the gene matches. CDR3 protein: CASTGLATDTQYF. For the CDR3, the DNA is TGTGCCAGCACGGGACTAGCAACAGATACGCAGTATTTT.

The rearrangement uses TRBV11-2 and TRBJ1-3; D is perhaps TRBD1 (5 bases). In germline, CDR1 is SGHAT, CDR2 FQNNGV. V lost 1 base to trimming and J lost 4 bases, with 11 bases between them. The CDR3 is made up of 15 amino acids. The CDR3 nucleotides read TGTGCCAGCAGCTTAGGTGCAGGGCAAGGAAACACCATATATTTT. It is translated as CASSLGAGQGNTIYF.

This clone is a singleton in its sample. This CDR3 is CAWSSGIANEKLFF. As DNA, the CDR3 is TGTGCCTGGAGTTCGGGGATAGCTAATGAAAAACTGTTTTTT. The rearrangement joins TRBV30 to TRBJ1-4; D is undetermined. The germline gives CDR1 GTSNPN, CDR2 SVGIG (reference sequence). The V and J ends lost 2 bases and 3 bases respectively, with 10 bases between them. The CDR3 sequence is 14 residues long. The variable domain in full, completed from reference TRBV30 and TRBJ1-4, reads SQTIHQWPATLVQPVGSPLSLECTVEGTSNPNLYWYRQAAGRGLQLLFYSVGIGQISSEVPQNLSASRPQDRQFILSSKKLLLSDSGFYLCAWSSGIANEKLFFGSGTQLSVL.

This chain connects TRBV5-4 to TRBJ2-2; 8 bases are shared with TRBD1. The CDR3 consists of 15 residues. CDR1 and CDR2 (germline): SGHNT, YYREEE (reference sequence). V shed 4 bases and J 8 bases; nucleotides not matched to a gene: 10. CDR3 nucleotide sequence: TGTGCCAGCAGCAACCAGGGGGCTTCTATTGGGGAGCTGTTTTTT. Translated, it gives CASSNQGASIGELFF.

This CDR3 reads CASSGRKLSYNEQFF. The DNA of the CDR3 is TGTGCCTCTAGCGGCCGAAAACTCTCCTACAATGAGCAGTTCTTC. J is TRBJ2-1 and V is TRBV27; 7 bases agree with TRBD2. The CDR3 is 15 residues long. Germline V gene lookup returns CDR1 MNHEY and CDR2 SMNVEV (reference sequence). V lost 11 bases and J lost 0; bases outside the gene matches: 10.

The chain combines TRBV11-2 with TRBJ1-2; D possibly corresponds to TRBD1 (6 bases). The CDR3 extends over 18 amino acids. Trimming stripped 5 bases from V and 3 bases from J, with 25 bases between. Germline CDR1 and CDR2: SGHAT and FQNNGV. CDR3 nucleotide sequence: TGTGCCAGCAGCCCTATACGGGACACAGAATGGTTGGACTATGGCTACACCTTC. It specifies CASSPIRDTEWLDYGYTF.

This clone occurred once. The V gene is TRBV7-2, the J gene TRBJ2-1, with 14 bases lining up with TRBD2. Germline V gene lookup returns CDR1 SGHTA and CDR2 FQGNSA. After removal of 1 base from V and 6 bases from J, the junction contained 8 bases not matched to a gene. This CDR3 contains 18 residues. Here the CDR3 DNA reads TGTGCCAGCAGCTTAGTCTGGGGGACTAGCGGGAGCCTCAATGAGCAGTTCTTC. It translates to CASSLVWGTSGSLNEQFF.

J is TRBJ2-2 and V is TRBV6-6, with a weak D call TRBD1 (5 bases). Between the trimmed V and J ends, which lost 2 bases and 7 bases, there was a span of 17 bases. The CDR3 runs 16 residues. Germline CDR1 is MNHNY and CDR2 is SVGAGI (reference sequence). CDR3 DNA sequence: TGTGCCAGCAGTTACCAAGGACACCCAGGGAACGGGGAGCTGTTTTTT. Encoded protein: CASSYQGHPGNGELFF.

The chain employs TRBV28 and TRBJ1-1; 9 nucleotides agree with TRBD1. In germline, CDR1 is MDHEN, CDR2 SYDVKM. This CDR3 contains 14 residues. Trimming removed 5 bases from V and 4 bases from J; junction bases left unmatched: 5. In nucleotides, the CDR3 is TGTGCCAGCAGTCCTTCGACAGGGGGCACTGAAGCTTTCTTT. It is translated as CASSPSTGGTEAFF.

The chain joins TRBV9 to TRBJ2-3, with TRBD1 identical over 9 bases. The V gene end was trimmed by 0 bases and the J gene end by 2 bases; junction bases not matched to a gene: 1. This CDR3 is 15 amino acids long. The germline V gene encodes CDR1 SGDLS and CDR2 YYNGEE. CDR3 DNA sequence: TGTGCCAGCAGCGTAGGACAGGGGGACACAGATACGCAGTATTTT. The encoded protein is CASSVGQGDTDTQYF.

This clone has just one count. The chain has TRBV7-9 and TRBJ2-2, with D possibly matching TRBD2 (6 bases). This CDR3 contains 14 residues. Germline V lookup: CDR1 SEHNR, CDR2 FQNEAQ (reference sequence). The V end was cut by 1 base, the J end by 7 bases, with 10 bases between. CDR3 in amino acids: CASSLVGSVGELFF. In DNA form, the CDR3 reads TGTGCCAGCAGCTTAGTCGGGAGCGTCGGGGAGCTGTTTTTT.

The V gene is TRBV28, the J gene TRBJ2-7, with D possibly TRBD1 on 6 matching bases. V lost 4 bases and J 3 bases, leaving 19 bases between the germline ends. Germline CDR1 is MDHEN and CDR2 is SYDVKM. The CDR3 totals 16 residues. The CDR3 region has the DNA TGTGCCAGCAGTTCCATCCCCGGCAGGGGAAGCTACGAGCAGTACGTC. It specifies CASSSIPGRGSYEQYV.

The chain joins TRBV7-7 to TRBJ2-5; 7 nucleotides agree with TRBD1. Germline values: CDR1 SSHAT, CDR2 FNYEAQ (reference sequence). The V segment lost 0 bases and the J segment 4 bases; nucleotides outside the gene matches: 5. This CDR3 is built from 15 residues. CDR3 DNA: TGTGCCAGCAGCTTAGCGAGGTCAGGGGGAGAGACCCAGTACTTC. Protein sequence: CASSLARSGGETQYF.

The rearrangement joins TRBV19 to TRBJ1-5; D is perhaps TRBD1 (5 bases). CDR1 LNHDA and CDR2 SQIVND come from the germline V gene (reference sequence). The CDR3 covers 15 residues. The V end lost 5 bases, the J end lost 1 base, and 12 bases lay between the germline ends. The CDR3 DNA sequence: TGTGCCAGTAGTCCTCCGGGGGACAGCAATCAGCCCCAGCATTTT. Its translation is CASSPPGDSNQPQHF.

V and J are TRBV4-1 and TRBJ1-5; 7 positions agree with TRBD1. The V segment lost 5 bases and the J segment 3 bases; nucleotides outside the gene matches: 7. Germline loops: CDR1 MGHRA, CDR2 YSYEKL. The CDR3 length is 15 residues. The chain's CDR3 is CASSGQTGSNQPQHF. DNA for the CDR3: TGCGCCAGCAGCGGGCAGACAGGGTCCAATCAGCCCCAGCATTTT.

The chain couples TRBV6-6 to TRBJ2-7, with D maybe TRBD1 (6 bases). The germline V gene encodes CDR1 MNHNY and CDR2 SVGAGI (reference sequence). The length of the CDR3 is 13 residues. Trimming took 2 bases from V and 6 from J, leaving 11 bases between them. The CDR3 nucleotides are TGTGCCAGCAGTTACCAGGCAGGGGCCGAGCAGTACTTC. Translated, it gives CASSYQAGAEQYF.

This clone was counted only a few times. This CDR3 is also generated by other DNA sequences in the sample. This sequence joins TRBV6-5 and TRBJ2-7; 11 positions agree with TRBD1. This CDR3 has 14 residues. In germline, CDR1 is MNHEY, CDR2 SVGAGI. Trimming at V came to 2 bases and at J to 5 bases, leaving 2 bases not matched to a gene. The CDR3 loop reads CASSYRDRGDEQYF. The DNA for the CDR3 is TGTGCCAGCAGTTACCGGGACAGGGGGGACGAGCAGTACTTC.

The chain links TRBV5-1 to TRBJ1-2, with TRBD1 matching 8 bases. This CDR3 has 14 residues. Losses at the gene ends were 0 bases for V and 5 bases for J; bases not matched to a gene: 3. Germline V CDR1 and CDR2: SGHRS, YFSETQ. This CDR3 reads CASSLGNRGYGYTF. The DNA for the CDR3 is TGCGCCAGCAGCTTGGGAAACAGGGGGTATGGCTACACCTTC.

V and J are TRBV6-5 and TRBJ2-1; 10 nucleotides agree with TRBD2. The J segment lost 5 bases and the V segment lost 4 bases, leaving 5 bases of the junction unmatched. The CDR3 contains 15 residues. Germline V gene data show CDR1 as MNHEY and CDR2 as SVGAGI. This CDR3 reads CASSWTSGDHNEQFF. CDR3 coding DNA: TGTGCCAGCAGTTGGACTAGCGGAGACCACAATGAGCAGTTCTTC.

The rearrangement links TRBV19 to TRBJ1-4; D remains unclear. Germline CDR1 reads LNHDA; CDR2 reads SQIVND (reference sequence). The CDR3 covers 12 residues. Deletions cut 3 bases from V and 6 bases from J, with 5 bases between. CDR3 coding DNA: TGTGCCAGTAGTATGGGAGATGAAAAACTGTTTTTT. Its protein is CASSMGDEKLFF.

CDR3 bases: TGTGCCAGCAGTGTTAGTCAGGACACGACCTACGAGCAGTACTTC. Translating gives CASSVSQDTTYEQYF. The V and J genes are TRBV6-1 and TRBJ2-7, with D perhaps TRBD1 (5 bases). Trimming removed 4 bases at V and 2 bases at J, with 15 bases between. Germline loops: CDR1 MNHNS, CDR2 SASEGT. The CDR3 has 15 residues.

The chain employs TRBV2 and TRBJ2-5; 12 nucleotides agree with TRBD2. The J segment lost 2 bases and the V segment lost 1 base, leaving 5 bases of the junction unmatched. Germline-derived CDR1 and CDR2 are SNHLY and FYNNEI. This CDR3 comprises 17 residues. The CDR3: CASSEGWTSGEQETQYF. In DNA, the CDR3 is TGTGCCAGCAGTGAAGGCTGGACTAGCGGGGAACAAGAGACCCAGTACTTC.

The CDR3 nucleotides read TGTGCCATCCGTCGTAAAGCAGGGATGGAGACCCAGTACTTC. Amino acid sequence: CAIRRKAGMETQYF. The chain carries TRBV6-1 and TRBJ2-5, with D maybe TRBD1 (5 bases). Germline CDR1 MNHNS, CDR2 SASEGT. V lost 10 bases and J 5 bases, leaving 20 bases between the germline ends. CDR3 size: 14 residues.